This T cell receptor beta chain stems from a study of cytomegalovirus exposure and HLA in healthy donors. Notes on this clone: Antigen unknown.

The germline CDR1 and CDR2 sequences are SNHLY and FYNNEI. The ends lost 6 bases at V and 4 bases at J; junction bases unmatched: 7. There are 15 residues in the CDR3. Overall study results and limits: Previous analysis showed most TCR beta V segments were productive about 87% or about 30% of the time.

Primers: 60 Vbeta forward and 13 Jbeta reverse. This table comes from immunoSEQ multiplex PCR, and its TCRdb copy is limited to in-frame clones, with some not included. The repertoire consists of 150,000 to 200,000 clones, with roughly 70% occurring once and the leading ten covering 2.5% to 3.5%. This clonotype was sampled from a woman aged 50 to 60 in good health and CMV-seropositive. Specimen: PBMCs. V gene TRBV2 combines with J gene TRBJ2-1, with 9 bases lining up with TRBD2. As DNA, the CDR3 is TGTGCCAGCAGGGTGAGCGGGGGGATGTACAATGAGCAGTTCTTC. It translates to CASRVSGGMYNEQFF.